Listed below are T cell receptor beta chains from one sample, sequenced in a study of CD8 T cells in ankylosing spondylitis. Via MiXCR, TCRdb re-called the 5' RACE reads, giving one row per CDR3 protein. Seen here are about 340,000 distinct CDR3 sequences, 6.5% to 10% observed once, and the top ten hold more than 12%. Source material: blood, either unsorted or a sorted T cell fraction (not recorded which). The receptors derive from a male donor with ankylosing spondylitis. Both conserved end residues are part of each CDR3. The D gene is left open where the match is weak. The size of a clone is reported for some rows only, either as once, few or many, or as a class for expanded clones.

j_gene	abundance	v_gene	d_gene	CDR3nt	CDR3aa
TRBJ2-3	many	TRBV5-1	.	TGCGCCAGCAGTTTGGGGGAGTTAGGTACAGATACGCAGTATTTT	CASSLGELGTDTQYF
TRBJ1-6	few	TRBV28	.	TGTGCCAGCAGTTCCCCTAGCTCCTATAATTCACCCCTCCACTTT	CASSSPSSYNSPLHF
TRBJ2-3	many	TRBV29-1	.	TGCAGCGGCCGGACAGCCACAGATACGCAGTATTTT	CSGRTATDTQYF
TRBJ2-7	few	TRBV20-1	TRBD2	TGCAGTGCTGTCGGGAGGGCCGCCTCCGAGCAGTACTTC	CSAVGRAASEQYF
TRBJ2-5	few	TRBV7-2	TRBD1	TGTGCCAGCAGCCCTCAGACAGGGGTTTTAGAGACCCAGTACTTC	CASSPQTGVLETQYF
TRBJ2-3	many	TRBV20-1	TRBD1	TGCAGTGCTAGAGATTGGGCTGGACAGGGCACAGATACGCAGTATTTT	CSARDWAGQGTDTQYF
TRBJ2-7	few	TRBV28	.	TGTGCCAGCACCCGGACAGCTAGCTCCTACGAGCAGTACTTC	CASTRTASSYEQYF
TRBJ2-3	.	TRBV20-1	TRBD1	TGCAGTGCTAGACACTTACAGGGGCCCACAGATACGCAGTATTTT	CSARHLQGPTDTQYF
TRBJ2-1	.	TRBV28	.	TGTGCCAGCAGTTCCCCCGCAGCCCCTTCCTACAATGAGCAGTTCTTC	CASSSPAAPSYNEQFF
TRBJ2-7	.	TRBV28	.	TGTGCCAGCATTCCCGGGACCGTTTCCCCATACGAGCAGTACTTC	CASIPGTVSPYEQYF
TRBJ2-3	many	TRBV5-1	.	TGCGCCAGCAGCTTGGTTAGGCTTTTAAGCACAGATACGCAGTATTTT	CASSLVRLLSTDTQYF
TRBJ2-7	.	TRBV7-2	TRBD2	TGTGCCAGCAGCTCGGCGGGGGGTTCGGTGCAGTACTTC	CASSSAGGSVQYF
TRBJ2-7	many	TRBV20-1	.	TGCAGGGCCAGGGACGGAAACTCCTACGAGCAGTACTTC	CRARDGNSYEQYF
TRBJ2-1	few	TRBV19	.	TGTGCCAGTAGTTCGGACACCCCGCAGTTCTTC	CASSSDTPQFF
TRBJ2-1	.	TRBV6-2/TRBV6-3	.	TGTGCCAGCAGTCGGACTACTCCCGCCTACAATGAGCAGTTCTTC	CASSRTTPAYNEQFF
TRBJ2-1	.	TRBV6-5	TRBD1	TGTGCCAGCAGTTACGCCGGGACAGGATTATACAATGAGCAGTTCTTC	CASSYAGTGLYNEQFF
TRBJ2-1	many	TRBV7-9	.	TGTGCCAGCAGCAAAGACAGCTCCTACAATGAGCAGTTCTTC	CASSKDSSYNEQFF
TRBJ2-3	.	TRBV4-2	.	TGTGCCAGCAGCCAAGATCTGCGCACAGATACGCAGTATTTT	CASSQDLRTDTQYF
TRBJ2-7	many	TRBV29-1	TRBD1	TGCAGCGTGGAGCTTGGACAGGGGAGCTCCTACGAGCAGTACTTC	CSVELGQGSSYEQYF
TRBJ2-3	few	TRBV5-1	TRBD2	TGCGCCAGCAGTCTAGCGGGGGATACCACAGATACGCAGTATTTT	CASSLAGDTTDTQYF
TRBJ2-7	few	TRBV10-3	TRBD2	TGTGCCATCTCGGGGCGGGAGACCTACGAGCAGTACTTC	CAISGRETYEQYF
TRBJ2-1	.	TRBV3-1	TRBD2	TGTGCCAGCAGCCATCTAGCGGGAGGCAATGAGCAGTTCTTC	CASSHLAGGNEQFF